Shown below are 28 T cell receptor beta chains from a single sample sequenced in a study of a mutant IDH1 vaccine in newly diagnosed glioma (dated by TCRdb to the early 2020s). These receptors lack a known antigen. The library relied on the immunoSEQ multiplex PCR assay. TCRdb retrieved this table from immuneACCESS and kept in-frame rearrangements only. Not all clones are present; in checked studies, unresolved V genes account for under half, and no reason is known for the remainder. This sample comprises approximately 25,000 clones, about 80% of them detected only once. Of the sample, about 4% falls within the top ten clones. The time point label here, explained by the study, means: week 47, end of study. Each vaccine dose, consisting of 300 ug of a 20-mer mutant IDH1 peptide in Montanide, was administered subcutaneously with topical imiquimod. The starting material was PBMCs, obtained from a glioma patient whose treatment included an IDH1 peptide vaccine. The receptors shown here come from a man aged 35-49 years with glioma. Some clones in this sample may be carry-over from other donors' samples.

The V gene is TRBV10-3, the J gene TRBJ1-2; 9 bases line up with TRBD1. Per the germline V gene, CDR1 is ENHRY and CDR2 is SYGVKD. J was trimmed by 2 bases and V by 6 bases; bases with no gene match: 4. The CDR3 contains 14 residues. DNA of the CDR3: TGTGCCATCAGGACGGACAGGGGCAACTATGGCTACACCTTC. This sequence encodes CAIRTDRGNYGYTF.

The chain couples TRBV7-2 to TRBJ2-1, with D perhaps given as TRBD1 or TRBD2 (6 bases each). This CDR3 is built from 13 residues. The V gene's germline CDR1 is SGHTA and CDR2 FQGNSA. The V end lost 8 bases, the J end lost 8 bases, and 16 bases lay between the germline ends. CDR3 region: CASSRGLTDEQFF. CDR3 nucleotides: TGTGCCAGCTCTCGGGGGCTCACGGATGAGCAGTTCTTC.

The J gene is TRBJ2-7, the V gene TRBV5-1; possible D gene TRBD2, 5 bases. Germline assignment: CDR1 SGHRS and CDR2 YFSETQ. V lost 1 base to trimming and J lost 5 bases, with 7 bases between them. The CDR3 is 12 residues long. CDR3 DNA: TGCGCCAGCAGCTTGTCCGGGAACGAGCAGTACTTC. It codes for CASSLSGNEQYF.

This clone appeared a few times. The chain links TRBV20-1 to TRBJ2-1; D ambiguous. Germline CDR1 and CDR2: DFQATT and SNEGSKA (reference sequence). This CDR3 spans 11 amino acids. V lost 7 bases and J 3 bases, leaving 7 bases between the germline ends. In DNA, the CDR3 is TGCAGTGTTTGGGTCTACAATGAGCAGTTCTTC. This translates into CSVWVYNEQFF.

This chain links TRBV2 with TRBJ2-2; the match to TRBD2 covers 8 bases. Germline trimming cut 3 bases from V and 4 bases from J; bases unmatched to any gene: 7. The CDR3 consists of 16 residues. Germline CDR1 SNHLY, CDR2 FYNNEI. CDR3 sequence: CASSEAGGEGTGELFF. The CDR3 DNA is TGTGCCAGCAGTGAGGCCGGGGGGGAGGGCACCGGGGAGCTGTTTTTT. The full variable domain, rest sourced from reference TRBV2 and TRBJ2-2, is EPEVTQTPSHQVTQMGQEVILRCVPISNHLYFYWYRQILGQKVEFLVSFYNNEISEKSEIFDDQFSVERPDGSNFTLKIRSTKLEDSAMYFCASSEAGGEGTGELFFGEGSRLTVL.

V is TRBV29-1 and J is TRBJ2-7; 8 positions agree with TRBD1. The CDR3 covers 12 residues. Germline V gene data show CDR1 as SQVTM and CDR2 as ANQGSEA. V trimming: 1 base; J trimming: 4 bases; junction bases outside the gene matches: 0. The CDR3 coding sequence is TGCAGCGTTGAAGGACAGGGGTACGAGCAGTACTTC. The encoded protein is CSVEGQGYEQYF.

The chain recombines TRBV5-1 with TRBJ1-1; 10 nucleotides align to TRBD1. The germline V gene has CDR1 SGHRS and CDR2 YFSETQ. J was trimmed by 3 bases and V by 6 bases; bases with no gene match: 8. The CDR3 totals 15 residues. CDR3 loop: CASNLRTGGDTEAFF. In DNA form, the CDR3 reads TGCGCCAGCAACTTAAGGACAGGGGGGGACACTGAAGCTTTCTTT.

The gene calls are TRBV7-2 and TRBJ1-2; 7 positions agree with TRBD1. The CDR3 runs to 13 residues. Germline-derived CDR1 and CDR2 are SGHTA and FQGNSA. The V gene end was trimmed by 0 bases and the J gene end by 5 bases; junction bases not matched to a gene: 0. The CDR3 region has the DNA TGTGCCAGCAGCTTAGCGGGACAGTATGGCTACACCTTC. Protein: CASSLAGQYGYTF.

This clone was seen only once. J is TRBJ2-3 and V is TRBV10-3; D gene ambiguous. Trimming took 0 bases from V and 1 from J, leaving 8 bases between them. The CDR3 loop spans 15 amino acids. Germline V CDR1 and CDR2: ENHRY, SYGVKD. CDR3 region: CAISESSPGTDTQYF. In DNA form, the CDR3 reads TGTGCCATCAGTGAGTCTTCCCCCGGCACAGATACGCAGTATTTT.

The chain employs TRBV5-4 and TRBJ1-6; TRBD1 might be the D (6 bases). Per the germline V gene, CDR1 is SGHNT and CDR2 is YYREEE (reference sequence). The CDR3 loop spans 16 amino acids. V shed 4 bases and J shed 10 bases, with 21 bases lying between them. The CDR3 loop reads CASSAGAGADGSPLHF. For the CDR3, the DNA is TGTGCCAGCAGCGCCGGAGCAGGGGCTGATGGGTCACCCCTCCACTTT.

This chain uses TRBV5-6 with TRBJ2-7; D remains ambiguous. V was shortened by 3 bases and J by 5 bases, with 12 bases between the two germline ends. Germline V CDR1 and CDR2: SGHDT, YYEEEE. The CDR3 length is 13 residues. The CDR3 DNA follows: TGTGCCAGCAGCTCCATTGGGCAGGACGAGCAGTACTTC. This codes for CASSSIGQDEQYF.

This clone has just a few counts. The chain joins TRBV10-1 to TRBJ1-1, with 8 bases identical to TRBD1. Germline V gives CDR1 WNHNN, CDR2 SYGVQD (reference sequence). The CDR3 runs 13 residues. The junction had 6 bases not matched to a gene; V was cut back by 6 bases and J by 6 bases. Written as DNA, the CDR3 is TGCGCCAGCAGCCAGGGGGCCGTCGCTGAAGCTTTCTTT. This translates into CASSQGAVAEAFF.

The chain links TRBV5-4 to TRBJ2-7, with 9 bases lining up with TRBD1. The germline V gene has CDR1 SGHNT and CDR2 YYREEE (reference sequence). The CDR3 runs to 15 residues. The V gene end was trimmed by 4 bases and the J gene end by 4 bases; junction bases not matched to a gene: 9. CDR3 loop: CASSPKDRGGYEQYF. The DNA of the CDR3 is TGTGCCAGCAGCCCAAAGGACAGGGGCGGTTACGAGCAGTACTTC.

The V call is TRBV6-1, the J call TRBJ1-2; tentative D call: TRBD1 (5 bases). The germline V gene has CDR1 MNHNS and CDR2 SASEGT. V was cut by 7 bases and J by 0 bases, with 9 bases left in between. The length of the CDR3 is 13 residues. This CDR3 reads CASILTANYGYTF. CDR3 in DNA: TGTGCCAGCATTCTGACAGCTAACTATGGCTACACCTTC.

This clone was counted a few times. The CDR3, as DNA: TGCAGCGTTGAATCCCGGGACAGGGCCTACAATGAGCAGTTCTTC. Translation: CSVESRDRAYNEQFF. V usage is TRBV29-1 and J usage is TRBJ2-1, with 9 bases fitting TRBD1. CDR1 is SQVTM and CDR2 is ANQGSEA in the germline V gene. The CDR3 sequence is 15 residues long. Trimming at V came to 2 bases and at J to 2 bases, leaving 4 bases not matched to a gene.

V usage is TRBV30 and J usage is TRBJ1-2; D ambiguous. Trimming removed 0 bases at V and 4 bases at J, with 12 bases between. Germline values: CDR1 GTSNPN, CDR2 SVGIG (reference sequence). The CDR3 is 14 residues long. The CDR3 region is CAWSVQTPSYGYTF. CDR3 nucleotide sequence: TGTGCCTGGAGTGTACAAACACCTTCCTATGGCTACACCTTC.

The CDR3 bases are TGTGCCAGTAGTATATCTGGGCAGGGTTACGAGCAGTACTTC. Protein sequence: CASSISGQGYEQYF. The chain links TRBV19 to TRBJ2-7, with a possible D match to TRBD1 (5 bases). The V gene lost 2 bases and the J gene lost 4 bases, with 12 bases spanning the gap. The CDR3 runs 14 residues. Germline V gene lookup returns CDR1 LNHDA and CDR2 SQIVND (reference sequence).

The chain has TRBV10-3 and TRBJ2-6; D is perhaps TRBD1 or TRBD2 (5 bases each). Trimming took 10 bases from V and 0 from J, leaving 10 bases between them. The germline V gene has CDR1 ENHRY and CDR2 SYGVKD. The CDR3 is made up of 14 amino acids. CDR3: CASRDVSGANVLTF. As DNA, the CDR3 is TGTGCCAGCCGGGACGTCTCTGGGGCCAACGTCCTGACTTTC.

The V gene is TRBV7-9, the J gene TRBJ2-7; 9 nucleotides line up with TRBD1. V lost 5 bases, J lost 4 bases, and 3 bases stayed unmatched. Germline CDR1 is SEHNR and CDR2 is FQNEAQ (reference sequence). This CDR3 spans 13 amino acids. CDR3 in amino acids: CASSLTGGYEQYF. CDR3 DNA: TGTGCCAGCAGCCTGACAGGGGGATACGAGCAGTACTTC.

This clone is categorized as medium-sized. The chain combines TRBV10-1 with TRBJ2-1; D ambiguous. Trimming removed 4 bases from V and 3 bases from J, with 7 bases in between. The germline V gene has CDR1 WNHNN and CDR2 SYGVQD (reference sequence). The CDR3 runs 13 residues. The CDR3 sequence: CASSVRSYNEQFF. Here the CDR3 DNA reads TGCGCCAGCAGTGTGAGAAGCTACAATGAGCAGTTCTTC.

The rearrangement links TRBV29-1 to TRBJ1-1, with D possibly matching TRBD1 (5 bases). The CDR3 extends over 15 amino acids. Germline lookup yields CDR1 SQVTM and CDR2 ANQGSEA. The germline V and J ends were trimmed by 4 bases and 4 bases, with 19 bases remaining between them. As DNA, the CDR3 is TGCAGCGTTGGACACGGGGGGACGGGGGGCACTGAAGCTTTCTTT. Its translation is CSVGHGGTGGTEAFF. Supplemented by reference TRBV29-1 and TRBJ1-1, the full variable domain reads SAVISQKPSRDICQRGTSLTIQCQVDSQVTMMFWYRQQPGQSLTLIATANQGSEATYESGFVIDKFPISRPNLTFSTLTVSNMSPEDSSIYLCSVGHGGTGGTEAFFGQGTRLTVV.

This clone has more than one count but fewer than ten. The chain links TRBV30 to TRBJ2-6, with D unclear. Trimming stripped 0 bases from V and 2 bases from J, with 8 bases between. CDR1 and CDR2 from the germline V gene are GTSNPN and SVGIG (reference sequence). This CDR3 is built from 15 residues. The CDR3 nucleotides are TGTGCCTGGAGTGTAAGCTCGGCTGGGGCCAACGTCCTGACTTTC. This encodes CAWSVSSAGANVLTF.

The rearrangement links TRBV29-1 to TRBJ2-7; D tentatively reads TRBD1 or TRBD2 (6 bases each). The CDR3 loop spans 16 amino acids. The germline gives CDR1 SQVTM, CDR2 ANQGSEA. V was cut by 0 bases and J by 1 base, with 16 bases left in between. Here the CDR3 DNA reads TGCAGCGTTGAAGATTGGGGGGCCCGGGATTCCTACGAGCAGTACTTC. This codes for CSVEDWGARDSYEQYF.

The chain is built from TRBV7-9 and TRBJ2-1; TRBD2 might be the D (5 bases). The V end lost 5 bases, the J end lost 7 bases, and 12 bases lay between the germline ends. The CDR3 totals 13 residues. Per the germline V gene, CDR1 is SEHNR and CDR2 is FQNEAQ (reference sequence). Here the CDR3 DNA reads TGTGCCAGCAGCCTATTAGCGCAGAATGAGCAGTTCTTC. This encodes CASSLLAQNEQFF.

The genes are TRBV6-4 and TRBJ2-2; D is undetermined. The V gene lost 4 bases and the J gene lost 5 bases, with 11 bases spanning the gap. The CDR3 has 14 residues. The germline V gene encodes CDR1 MRHNA and CDR2 SNTAGT. The CDR3 spells CASSASPGTGELFF. CDR3 DNA: TGTGCCAGCAGTGCCAGCCCAGGTACCGGGGAGCTGTTTTTT.

CDR3 nucleotides: TGTGCCAGCGGTCCAGGGCTGGGCAATCAGCCCCAGCATTTT. This encodes CASGPGLGNQPQHF. The rearrangement joins TRBV2 to TRBJ1-5; the D gene is possibly TRBD1 (5 bases). CDR3 size: 14 residues. V lost 8 bases to trimming and J lost 2 bases, with 13 bases between them. Germline CDR1 reads SNHLY; CDR2 reads FYNNEI. The complete variable domain, with remaining parts taken from reference TRBV2 and TRBJ1-5, reads EPEVTQTPSHQVTQMGQEVILRCVPISNHLYFYWYRQILGQKVEFLVSFYNNEISEKSEIFDDQFSVERPDGSNFTLKIRSTKLEDSAMYFCASGPGLGNQPQHFGDGTRLSIL.

This clone was counted only a few times. This chain links TRBV11-2 with TRBJ1-1, with unresolved D. This CDR3 is 13 amino acids long. The germline CDR1 and CDR2 sequences are SGHAT and FQNNGV. The germline V and J ends were trimmed by 5 bases and 5 bases, with 12 bases remaining between them. The CDR3, as DNA: TGTGCCAGCAGCATAAACTCCGTTACTGAAGCTTTCTTT. Translated: CASSINSVTEAFF.

This clone occurred a few times. The rearrangement uses TRBV11-2 and TRBJ1-1; tentatively, D is TRBD1 (6 bases). This CDR3 comprises 18 residues. CDR1 SGHAT and CDR2 FQNNGV come from the germline V gene. The germline V and J ends were trimmed by 1 base and 3 bases, with 21 bases remaining between them. CDR3 DNA sequence: TGTGCCAGCAGCTTAGCGCCTTTCCCGACAGGTGAATACACTGAAGCTTTCTTT. Protein: CASSLAPFPTGEYTEAFF.